This section outlines one T cell receptor beta chain sequence together with its context. These data belong to a study of T cells in Graves' hyperthyroidism and ophthalmopathy. V was cut by 1 base and J by 0 bases, with 19 bases left in between. CDR1 and CDR2 from the germline V gene are KGHSH and LQKENI. CDR3 size: 18 residues. RNA transcripts were the template for amplifying TCR beta CDR3 regions. The primer set for the first-round RT-PCR of the TCR CDR3 was HTBI. Using its own MiXCR run on the multiplex PCR reads, TCRdb lists one record per CDR3 protein. The sample includes hundreds of thousands of distinct CDR3 sequences, 15% to 20% of them seen just once.

The V gene is TRBV18, the J gene TRBJ2-7; TRBD1 might be the D (5 bases). Sequenced sample: blood. The receptor was derived from a man between 35 and 55 years old with Graves' ophthalmopathy. CDR3 amino acids: CASSPLPIEQVSSYEQYF. CDR3 nucleotides: TGTGCCAGCTCACCACTTCCTATTGAACAGGTGAGCTCCTACGAGCAGTACTTC.